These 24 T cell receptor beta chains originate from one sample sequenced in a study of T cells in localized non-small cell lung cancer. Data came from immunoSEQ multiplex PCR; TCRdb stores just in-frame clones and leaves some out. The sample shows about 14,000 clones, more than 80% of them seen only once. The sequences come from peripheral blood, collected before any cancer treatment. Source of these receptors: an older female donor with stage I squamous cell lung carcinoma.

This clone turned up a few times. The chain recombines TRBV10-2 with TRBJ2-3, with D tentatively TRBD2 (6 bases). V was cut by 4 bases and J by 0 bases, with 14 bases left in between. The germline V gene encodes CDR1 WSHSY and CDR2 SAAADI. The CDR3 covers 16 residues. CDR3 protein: CASSVTSSASTDTQYF. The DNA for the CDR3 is TGCGCCAGCAGTGTCACTAGCAGCGCAAGCACAGATACGCAGTATTTT.

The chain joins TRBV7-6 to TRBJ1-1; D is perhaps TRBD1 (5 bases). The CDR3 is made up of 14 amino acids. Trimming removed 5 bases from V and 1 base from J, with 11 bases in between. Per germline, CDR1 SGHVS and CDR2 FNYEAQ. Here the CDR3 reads CASSPTTGNTEAFF. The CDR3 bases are TGTGCCAGCAGCCCTACCACAGGGAACACTGAAGCTTTCTTT.

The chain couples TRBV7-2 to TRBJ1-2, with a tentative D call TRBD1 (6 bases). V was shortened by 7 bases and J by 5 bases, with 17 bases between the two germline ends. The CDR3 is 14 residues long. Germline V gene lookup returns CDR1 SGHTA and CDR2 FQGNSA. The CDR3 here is CASTKEQGLYGYTF. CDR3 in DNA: TGTGCCAGCACCAAAGAACAGGGCCTATATGGCTACACCTTC.

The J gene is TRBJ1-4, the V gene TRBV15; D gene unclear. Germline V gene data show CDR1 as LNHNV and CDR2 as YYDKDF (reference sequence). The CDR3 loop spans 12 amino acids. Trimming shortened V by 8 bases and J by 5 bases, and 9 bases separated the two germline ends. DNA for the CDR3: TGTGCCACCGGACCGCTGAATGAAAAACTGTTTTTT. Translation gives CATGPLNEKLFF.

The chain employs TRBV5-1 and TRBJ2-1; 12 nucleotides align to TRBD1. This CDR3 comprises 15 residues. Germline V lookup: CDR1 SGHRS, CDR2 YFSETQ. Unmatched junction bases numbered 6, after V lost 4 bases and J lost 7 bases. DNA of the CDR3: TGCGCCAGCAGCACGGGACAGGGGGCGTCTAATGAGCAGTTCTTC. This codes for CASSTGQGASNEQFF.

The CDR3 region has the DNA TGTGCCAGCAGCTCAAACGAGGGGACAGGGGGCTTCGAGCAGTACTTC. It specifies CASSSNEGTGGFEQYF. This rearrangement joins TRBV25-1 to TRBJ2-7; 12 bases are shared with TRBD1. This CDR3 spans 16 amino acids. Germline CDR1 reads MGHDK; CDR2 reads SYGVNS. V lost 6 bases and J lost 6; bases outside the gene matches: 12.

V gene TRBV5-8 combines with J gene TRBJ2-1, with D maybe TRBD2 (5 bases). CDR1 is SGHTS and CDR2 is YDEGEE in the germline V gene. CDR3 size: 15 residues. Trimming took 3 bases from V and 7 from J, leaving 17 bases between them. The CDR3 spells CASSSGLPSGNEQFF. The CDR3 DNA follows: TGTGCCAGCAGCTCCGGACTGCCGTCCGGGAATGAGCAGTTCTTC. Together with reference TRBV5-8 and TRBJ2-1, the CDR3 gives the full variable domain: EAGVTQSPTHLIKTRGQQATLRCSPISGHTSVYWYQQALGLGLQFLLWYDEGEERNRGNFPPRFSGRQFPNYSSELNVNALELEDSALYLCASSSGLPSGNEQFFGPGTRLTVL.

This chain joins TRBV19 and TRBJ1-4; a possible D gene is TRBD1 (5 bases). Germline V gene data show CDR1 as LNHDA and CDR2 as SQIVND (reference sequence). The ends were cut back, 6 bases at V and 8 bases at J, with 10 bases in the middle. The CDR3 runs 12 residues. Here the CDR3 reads CASSAGEEKLFF. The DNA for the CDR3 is TGTGCCAGTAGCGCGGGGGAGGAAAAACTGTTTTTT.

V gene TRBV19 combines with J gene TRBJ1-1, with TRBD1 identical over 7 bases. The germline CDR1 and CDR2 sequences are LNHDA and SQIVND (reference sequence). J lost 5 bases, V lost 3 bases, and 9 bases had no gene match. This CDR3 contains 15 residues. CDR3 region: CASSIGGRGRTEAFF. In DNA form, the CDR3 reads TGTGCCAGTAGTATCGGGGGCAGGGGGAGGACTGAAGCTTTCTTT.

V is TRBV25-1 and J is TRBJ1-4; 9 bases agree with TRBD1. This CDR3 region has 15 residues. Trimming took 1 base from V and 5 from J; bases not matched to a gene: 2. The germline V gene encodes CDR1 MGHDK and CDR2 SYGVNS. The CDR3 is CASSESTGGNEKLFF. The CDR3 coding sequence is TGTGCCAGCAGTGAATCGACAGGGGGAAATGAAAAACTGTTTTTT. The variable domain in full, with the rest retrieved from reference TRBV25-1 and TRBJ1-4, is EADIYQTPRYLVIGTGKKITLECSQTMGHDKMYWYQQDPGMELHLIHYSYGVNSTEKGDLSSESTVSRIRTEHFPLTLESARPSHTSQYLCASSESTGGNEKLFFGSGTQLSVL.

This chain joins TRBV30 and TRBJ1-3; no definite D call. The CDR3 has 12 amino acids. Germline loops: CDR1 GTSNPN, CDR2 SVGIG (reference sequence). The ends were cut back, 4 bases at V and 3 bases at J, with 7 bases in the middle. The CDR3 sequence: CAWKGIGNTIYF. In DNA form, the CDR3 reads TGTGCCTGGAAGGGAATTGGAAACACCATATATTTT.

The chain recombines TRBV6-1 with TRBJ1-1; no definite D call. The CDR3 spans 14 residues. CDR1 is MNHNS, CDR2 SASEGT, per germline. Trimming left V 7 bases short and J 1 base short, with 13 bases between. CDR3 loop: CASTPGRANTEAFF. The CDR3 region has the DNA TGTGCCAGCACCCCGGGAAGGGCGAACACTGAAGCTTTCTTT.

This chain's CDR3 is CASSVVGSQETQYF. The CDR3 region has the DNA TGTGCCAGCAGCGTAGTAGGGTCCCAAGAGACCCAGTACTTC. The gene calls are TRBV9 and TRBJ2-5, with D unclear. This CDR3 spans 14 amino acids. CDR1 is SGDLS and CDR2 is YYNGEE in the germline V gene. Trimming removed 0 bases from V and 1 base from J, with 7 bases in between.

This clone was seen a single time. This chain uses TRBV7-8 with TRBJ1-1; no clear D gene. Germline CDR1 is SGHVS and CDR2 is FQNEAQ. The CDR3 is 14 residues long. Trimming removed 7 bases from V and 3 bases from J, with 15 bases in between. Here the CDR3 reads CASKSPVTDTEAFF. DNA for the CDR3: TGTGCCAGCAAGTCCCCCGTGACGGACACTGAAGCTTTCTTT.

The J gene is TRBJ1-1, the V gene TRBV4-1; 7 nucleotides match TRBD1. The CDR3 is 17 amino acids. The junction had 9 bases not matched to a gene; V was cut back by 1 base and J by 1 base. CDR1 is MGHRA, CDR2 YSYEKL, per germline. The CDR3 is CASSQGGTGVGNTEAFF. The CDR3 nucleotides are TGCGCCAGCAGCCAAGGAGGAACAGGGGTTGGGAACACTGAAGCTTTCTTT.

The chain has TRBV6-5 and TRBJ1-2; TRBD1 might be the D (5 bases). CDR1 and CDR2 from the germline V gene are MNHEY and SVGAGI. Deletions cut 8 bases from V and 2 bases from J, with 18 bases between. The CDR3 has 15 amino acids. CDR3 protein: CASRTGYGGNYGYTF. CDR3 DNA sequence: TGTGCCAGCCGTACTGGATACGGGGGGAACTATGGCTACACCTTC.

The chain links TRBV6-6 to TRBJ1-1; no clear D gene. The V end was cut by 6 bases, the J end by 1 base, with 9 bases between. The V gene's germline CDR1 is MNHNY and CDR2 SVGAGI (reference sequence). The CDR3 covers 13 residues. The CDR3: CASSPDGNTEAFF. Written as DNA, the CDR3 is TGTGCCAGCAGCCCGGACGGGAACACTGAAGCTTTCTTT.

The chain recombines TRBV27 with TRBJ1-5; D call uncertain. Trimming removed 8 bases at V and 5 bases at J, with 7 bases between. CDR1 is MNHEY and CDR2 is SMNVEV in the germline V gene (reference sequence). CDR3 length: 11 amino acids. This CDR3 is CASGRDQPQHF. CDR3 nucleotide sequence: TGTGCCAGCGGGAGGGATCAGCCCCAGCATTTT.

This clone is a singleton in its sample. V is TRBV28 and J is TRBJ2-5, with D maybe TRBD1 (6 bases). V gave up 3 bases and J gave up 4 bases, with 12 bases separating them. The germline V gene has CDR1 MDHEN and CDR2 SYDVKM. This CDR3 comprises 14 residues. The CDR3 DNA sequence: TGTGCCAGCAGTTTCACAGGGACCCTAGAGACCCAGTACTTC. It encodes CASSFTGTLETQYF.

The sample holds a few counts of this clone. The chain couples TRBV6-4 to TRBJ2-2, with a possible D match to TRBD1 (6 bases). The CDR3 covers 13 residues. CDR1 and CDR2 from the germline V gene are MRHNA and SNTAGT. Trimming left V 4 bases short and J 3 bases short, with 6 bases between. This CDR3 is CASSGQDTGELFF. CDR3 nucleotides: TGTGCCAGCAGTGGACAGGACACCGGGGAGCTGTTTTTT.

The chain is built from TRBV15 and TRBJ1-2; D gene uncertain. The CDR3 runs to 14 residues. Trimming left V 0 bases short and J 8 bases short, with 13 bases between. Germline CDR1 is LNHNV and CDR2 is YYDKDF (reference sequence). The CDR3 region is CATSRDRRPAGYTF. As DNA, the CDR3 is TGTGCCACCAGCAGAGATCGACGGCCGGCCGGCTACACCTTC.

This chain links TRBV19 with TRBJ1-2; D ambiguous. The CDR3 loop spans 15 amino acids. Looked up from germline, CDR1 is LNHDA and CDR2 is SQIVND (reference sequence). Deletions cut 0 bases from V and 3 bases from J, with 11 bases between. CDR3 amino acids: CASSIDRAEDYGYTF. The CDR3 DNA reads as TGTGCCAGTAGTATAGATCGAGCCGAAGACTATGGCTACACCTTC.

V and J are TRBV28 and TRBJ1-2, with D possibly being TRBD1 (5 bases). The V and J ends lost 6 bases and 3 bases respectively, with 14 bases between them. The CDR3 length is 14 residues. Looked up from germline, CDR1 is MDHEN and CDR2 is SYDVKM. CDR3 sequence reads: CASSEQGDHYGYTF. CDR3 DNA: TGTGCCAGCAGCGAGCAGGGAGATCACTATGGCTACACCTTC.

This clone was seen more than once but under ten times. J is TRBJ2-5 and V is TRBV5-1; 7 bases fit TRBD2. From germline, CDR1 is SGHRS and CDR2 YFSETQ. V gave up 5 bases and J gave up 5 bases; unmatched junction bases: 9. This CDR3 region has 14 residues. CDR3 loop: CASSLQTSLETQYF. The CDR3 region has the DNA TGCGCCAGCAGTCTACAGACTAGCCTGGAGACCCAGTACTTC.